These 17 T cell receptor beta chains came from one sample sequenced in a study of identical twins. TCRdb re-called the 5' RACE reads through MiXCR, storing one row per CDR3 protein. Here the sample spans some 760,000 distinct CDR3 sequences, 15% to 20% being singletons. This sample was shared with a second study, whose subject was T cells expressing NK-cell markers.

The source material was PBMCs. The source is a woman aged 18-29 years in good health.

The V gene is TRBV4-3, the J gene TRBJ1-1; D perhaps matches TRBD1 (5 bases). V was clipped by 2 bases and J by 7 bases, with 14 bases between them. The germline V gene encodes CDR1 LGHNA and CDR2 YSLEER. This CDR3 has 14 residues. CDR3 loop: CASSQYAGGNEAFF. CDR3 bases: TGCGCCAGCAGCCAATACGCGGGGGGGAATGAAGCTTTCTTT.

The chain employs TRBV12-3 or TRBV12-4 and TRBJ1-2; tentatively, D is TRBD1 (6 bases). Trimming removed 5 bases at V and 7 bases at J, with 11 bases between. CDR3 length equals 12 residues. The CDR3 reads CASSLTGFGYTF. The DNA of the CDR3 is TGTGCCAGCAGTCTTACAGGGTTTGGCTACACCTTC.

The gene calls are TRBV4-3 and TRBJ1-1; D unresolved. Between the trimmed V and J ends, which lost 0 bases and 0 bases, there was a span of 5 bases. CDR1 and CDR2 from the germline V gene are LGHNA and YSLEER. The CDR3 runs 14 residues. DNA for the CDR3: TGCGCCAGCAGCCAAGATAACCTGAACACTGAAGCTTTCTTT. Translating gives CASSQDNLNTEAFF.

The chain combines TRBV3-1 with TRBJ2-1, with 9 bases identical to TRBD2. The CDR3 has 18 residues. J gave up 0 bases and V 0 bases, and 6 bases lay outside the gene matches. From germline, CDR1 is LGHDT and CDR2 YNNKEL (reference sequence). CDR3: CASSQDLASGASYNEQFF. Here the CDR3 DNA reads TGTGCCAGCAGCCAAGATTTGGCTAGCGGGGCCTCCTACAATGAGCAGTTCTTC.

The DNA for the CDR3 is TGTGCCAGCAGCTCCCCCTCCGGGACTAGCGGTAGCTCCTACAATGAGCAGTTCTTC. Protein product: CASSSPSGTSGSSYNEQFF. The V and J genes are TRBV11-2 and TRBJ2-1; 11 nucleotides align to TRBD2. V lost 4 bases, J lost 0 bases, and 11 bases stayed unmatched. The CDR3 is 19 amino acids. The germline CDR1 and CDR2 sequences are SGHAT and FQNNGV. Full variable domain (missing parts from reference TRBV11-2 and TRBJ2-1): EAGVAQSPRYKIIEKRQSVAFWCNPISGHATLYWYQQILGQGPKLLIQFQNNGVVDDSQLPKDRFSAERLKGVDSTLKIQPAKLEDSAVYLCASSSPSGTSGSSYNEQFFGPGTRLTVL.

This clonotype has just a few counts. The genes are TRBV7-9 and TRBJ2-5, with TRBD2 identical over 7 bases. CDR3 length: 15 amino acids. Germline V gene lookup returns CDR1 SEHNR and CDR2 FQNEAQ (reference sequence). V trimming: 5 bases; J trimming: 3 bases; junction bases outside the gene matches: 9. CDR3 DNA: TGTGCCAGCAGCGTAGGAGCGGGAACTAAAGAGACCCAGTACTTC. It translates to CASSVGAGTKETQYF.

Written as DNA, the CDR3 is TGTGCCAGCAGCATGACAGGGTCTAGCACAGATACGCAGTATTTT. Protein product: CASSMTGSSTDTQYF. J is TRBJ2-3 and V is TRBV12-3 or TRBV12-4; 7 bases align to TRBD1. CDR3 size: 15 residues. V was clipped by 6 bases and J by 0 bases; unmatched bases: 6.

V is TRBV4-1 and J is TRBJ2-3, with 9 bases matching TRBD2. J lost 3 bases, V lost 3 bases, and 7 bases had no gene match. This CDR3 is built from 16 residues. Germline V gene data show CDR1 as MGHRA and CDR2 as YSYEKL. CDR3 sequence reads: CASSHSGTSNTDTQYF. CDR3 nucleotides: TGCGCCAGCAGCCATTCCGGGACTAGCAATACAGATACGCAGTATTTT.

This clonotype was counted a few times. The chain carries TRBV5-1 and TRBJ2-1, with 8 bases matching TRBD2. Germline V CDR1 and CDR2: SGHRS, YFSETQ. This CDR3 spans 14 amino acids. J lost 5 bases, V lost 4 bases, and 5 bases had no gene match. CDR3 sequence: CASSRGTRDNEQFF. The DNA of the CDR3 is TGCGCCAGCAGCCGCGGGACTAGGGACAATGAGCAGTTCTTC.

This chain links TRBV11-2 with TRBJ2-5; D not resolved. The CDR3 is 11 residues long. From germline, CDR1 is SGHAT and CDR2 FQNNGV. V dropped 10 bases and J dropped 7 bases, with 13 bases sitting between them. This chain's CDR3 is CATIVGTTQYF. In DNA, the CDR3 is TGTGCCACCATTGTGGGTACGACCCAGTACTTC.

The rearrangement joins TRBV6-5 to TRBJ2-1; D is unclear. The V end lost 2 bases, the J end lost 1 base, and 6 bases lay between the germline ends. The CDR3 has 14 residues. The germline V gene encodes CDR1 MNHEY and CDR2 SVGAGI. CDR3 region: CASSYEVSYNEQFF. The CDR3 DNA is TGTGCCAGCAGTTACGAGGTTTCCTACAATGAGCAGTTCTTC.

Only a few counts were recorded for this clonotype. This sequence joins TRBV9 and TRBJ1-3; tentatively, D is TRBD1 (5 bases). The germline CDR1 and CDR2 sequences are SGDLS and YYNGEE. This CDR3 has 19 residues. V was shortened by 0 bases and J by 0 bases, with 19 bases between the two germline ends. The CDR3 sequence: CASSVDRGDLFYSGNTIYF. CDR3 nucleotides: TGTGCCAGCAGCGTAGATAGAGGGGACCTCTTCTACTCTGGAAACACCATATATTTT.

The chain carries TRBV12-3 or TRBV12-4 and TRBJ2-5; 7 nucleotides line up with TRBD2. The CDR3 is 15 residues long. Unmatched junction bases numbered 4, after V lost 2 bases and J lost 1 base. CDR3 region: CASSLFLAAQETQYF. The DNA for the CDR3 is TGTGCCAGCAGTTTATTTCTAGCGGCCCAAGAGACCCAGTACTTC.

V usage is TRBV6-2 or TRBV6-3 and J usage is TRBJ2-1; no clear D gene. V was shortened by 4 bases and J by 3 bases, with 16 bases between the two germline ends. The germline V gene encodes CDR1 MNHEY and CDR2 SVGEGT. CDR3 length: 16 amino acids. CDR3 DNA: TGTGCCAGCAGTTCCTTACTACTCATAATCTACAATGAGCAGTTCTTC. It translates to CASSSLLLIIYNEQFF.

This clonotype was detected only a few times. V gene TRBV7-6 combines with J gene TRBJ2-1; 10 positions match TRBD2. Germline loops: CDR1 SGHVS, CDR2 FNYEAQ. CDR3 length: 17 residues. The V segment lost 1 base and the J segment 0 bases; nucleotides outside the gene matches: 3. The CDR3 protein is CASSLESSGSSYNEQFF. CDR3 nucleotide sequence: TGTGCCAGCAGCTTAGAGTCTAGCGGGAGCTCCTACAATGAGCAGTTCTTC.

This clonotype occurred a few times. The V call is TRBV4-2, the J call TRBJ2-5; weak D call: TRBD2 (7 bases). Trimming shortened V by 0 bases and J by 5 bases, and 16 bases separated the two germline ends. Germline V gene data show CDR1 as LGHNA and CDR2 as YNFKEQ. The CDR3 runs 16 residues. CDR3 nucleotides: TGTGCCAGCAGCCAAGATAGGGGGGGGGCGTTTGAGACCCAGTACTTC. Amino acids: CASSQDRGGAFETQYF.

This CDR3 is CASSVGPNFQETQYF. CDR3 in DNA: TGTGCCAGCAGCGTGGGGCCAAACTTTCAAGAGACCCAGTACTTC. The gene calls are TRBV9 and TRBJ2-5, with a weak D call TRBD1 (5 bases). Germline V gives CDR1 SGDLS, CDR2 YYNGEE. V was trimmed by 2 bases and J by 2 bases, leaving 13 bases between them. The CDR3 sequence is 15 residues long.